This paragraph reports one T cell receptor beta chain. This sample is part of a study of blood T cell repertoires in COVID-19. In the original analysis: Amplification of reference gene primers provided the estimated nucleated cell counts. Profiling relied on immunoSEQ multiplex PCR, and the TCRdb table lists in-frame clones only, not all of them. The DNA gave D and trimming, while V, J and clone size come from that table. The sample includes about 180,000 clones, roughly 88% of them seen just once. Sequences were obtained from peripheral blood. This TCR was recovered from a woman in her twenties or thirties with acute or convalescent COVID-19.

The CDR3 DNA reads TGTGCCAGCAGCCCCCCGGGACAGGGGCTCACTGAAGCTTTCTTT. It specifies CASSPPGQGLTEAFF. The V gene is TRBV5-4, the J gene TRBJ1-1, with 10 bases aligning to TRBD1. This CDR3 has 15 amino acids. V was clipped by 4 bases and J by 4 bases; unmatched bases: 7. CDR1 and CDR2 from the germline V gene are SGHNT and YYREEE (reference sequence).